One sample yielded the 19 T cell receptor beta chains listed below, sequenced in a study of OX40 agonist ivuxolimab in advanced cancers. Sequencing used immunoSEQ multiplex PCR; TCRdb keeps in-frame clones, though not all of them. Of more than 70,000 clones listed, less than 85% are singletons. The material was CD4+ or CD8+ T cells sorted from blood, obtained in a trial of the OX40 agonist ivuxolimab. The receptors originated from an adult with an advanced solid tumor such as melanoma, head and neck, liver or kidney cancer.

V is TRBV30 and J is TRBJ2-3, with 9 bases identical to TRBD2. Germline V lookup: CDR1 GTSNPN, CDR2 SVGIG (reference sequence). Trimming removed 7 bases from V and 4 bases from J; junction bases left unmatched: 12. The CDR3 totals 15 residues. The CDR3 sequence: CAFRGGRGRADTQYF. The CDR3 bases are TGTGCCTTCAGGGGGGGCCGCGGGAGGGCAGATACGCAGTATTTT.

The genes are TRBV28 and TRBJ2-5, with 8 nucleotides matching TRBD2. From germline, CDR1 is MDHEN and CDR2 SYDVKM. This CDR3 comprises 13 residues. V was pared by 4 bases and J by 4 bases, with 2 bases of the junction left unmatched. In nucleotides, the CDR3 is TGTGCCAGCAGTTCACGGGGGGGAGAGACCCAGTACTTC. It specifies CASSSRGGETQYF.

The chain combines TRBV5-3 with TRBJ2-3; D ambiguous. TRBV5-3 is placed among ORFs of uncertain function. This CDR3 comprises 16 residues. Trimming took 2 bases from V and 2 from J, leaving 15 bases between them. The CDR3 protein is CARSFLWRWSTDTQYF. In DNA form, the CDR3 reads TGTGCCAGAAGCTTTCTCTGGAGATGGTCCACAGATACGCAGTATTTT.

The chain carries TRBV28 and TRBJ1-2; TRBD1 agrees at 7 bases. Germline V gene sequence: CDR1 MDHEN, CDR2 SYDVKM. CDR3 size: 16 residues. Losses at the gene ends were 4 bases for V and 3 bases for J; bases not matched to a gene: 11. In DNA, the CDR3 is TGTGCCAGCAGTTCCGGACAGGTTCATTTGTACTATGGCTACACCTTC. Its protein product is CASSSGQVHLYYGYTF.

The CDR3 bases are TGTGCCAGCAGCACCGGACAGACGAACACTGAAGCTTTCTTT. Protein sequence: CASSTGQTNTEAFF. The V gene is TRBV7-8, the J gene TRBJ1-1; a weak D match, TRBD1 (6 bases). The CDR3 totals 14 residues. V was cut by 5 bases and J by 1 base, with 11 bases left in between. Looked up from germline, CDR1 is SGHVS and CDR2 is FQNEAQ.

This chain links TRBV7-6 with TRBJ1-1; D is perhaps TRBD1 (5 bases). The CDR3 extends over 15 amino acids. The V gene lost 0 bases and the J gene lost 1 base, with 9 bases spanning the gap. Looked up from germline, CDR1 is SGHVS and CDR2 is FNYEAQ. This chain's CDR3 is CASSLALGGNTEAFF. Here the CDR3 DNA reads TGTGCCAGCAGCTTAGCGCTGGGGGGGAACACTGAAGCTTTCTTT. The full variable domain, its missing parts supplied by reference TRBV7-6 and TRBJ1-1, is GAGVSQSPRYKVTKRGQDVALRCDPISGHVSLYWYRQALGQGPEFLTYFNYEAQQDKSGLPNDRFSAERPEGSISTLTIQRTEQRDSAMYRCASSLALGGNTEAFFGQGTRLTVV.

The chain carries TRBV29-1 and TRBJ2-7, with D possibly TRBD2 on 5 matching bases. V shed 7 bases and J shed 0 bases, with 13 bases lying between them. CDR1 and CDR2 (germline): SQVTM, ANQGSEA. The CDR3 has 13 amino acids. CDR3 sequence (DNA): TGCAGCGGCCTCAGCGGATCCTCCTACGAGCAGTACTTC. The encoded protein is CSGLSGSSYEQYF.

The CDR3 here is CASSPGGPMGEKLFF. The CDR3 nucleotides read TGTGCCAGCTCACCCGGAGGGCCCATGGGGGAAAAACTGTTTTTT. The rearrangement links TRBV18 to TRBJ1-4; D is uncertain. Germline CDR1 reads KGHSH; CDR2 reads LQKENI. Trimming shortened V by 3 bases and J by 8 bases, and 16 bases separated the two germline ends. CDR3 length: 15 amino acids.

The chain is built from TRBV6-5 and TRBJ2-1; D ambiguous. This CDR3 comprises 14 residues. Germline values: CDR1 MNHEY, CDR2 SVGAGI. The V end was cut by 4 bases, the J end by 6 bases, with 13 bases between. CDR3: CASSLRTTRNEQFF. Written as DNA, the CDR3 is TGTGCCAGCAGTTTACGAACTACTCGCAATGAGCAGTTCTTC.

The V and J genes are TRBV28 and TRBJ2-7; D is possibly TRBD1 or TRBD2 (5 bases each). Trimming took off 7 bases at V and 7 bases at J, with 17 bases between the two ends. Germline CDR1 and CDR2: MDHEN and SYDVKM. The CDR3 spans 13 residues. The CDR3 here is CASTETGRVEQYF. In nucleotides, the CDR3 is TGTGCCAGCACCGAAACGGGGCGGGTGGAGCAGTACTTC. The whole variable domain, remainder taken from reference TRBV28 and TRBJ2-7, is DVKVTQSSRYLVKRTGEKVFLECVQDMDHENMFWYRQDPGLGLRLIYFSYDVKMKEKGDIPEGYSVSREKKERFSLILESASTNQTSMYLCASTETGRVEQYFGPGTRLTVT.

The chain couples TRBV5-1 to TRBJ2-7; D call uncertain. V shed 0 bases and J shed 0 bases, with 10 bases lying between them. The CDR3 covers 15 residues. The germline gives CDR1 SGHRS, CDR2 YFSETQ. Here the CDR3 DNA reads TGCGCCAGCAGCTTGGCGGCAGGTAGCTCCTACGAGCAGTACGTC. It yields the protein CASSLAAGSSYEQYV.

The CDR3 sequence is CTSSQGIGGDTIYF. The CDR3 nucleotides are TGCACCAGCAGCCAAGGTATCGGCGGGGACACCATATATTTT. The chain joins TRBV1 to TRBJ1-3. TRBV1 is a pseudogene locus. The CDR3 contains 14 residues.

There are a few counts of this clone. J is TRBJ1-1 and V is TRBV5-1; D ambiguous. Trimming removed 0 bases at V and 1 base at J, with 10 bases between. CDR1 and CDR2 from the germline V gene are SGHRS and YFSETQ. The CDR3 sequence is 15 residues long. CDR3 protein: CASSLGWDRNTEAFF. CDR3 coding DNA: TGCGCCAGCAGCTTGGGCTGGGATAGGAACACTGAAGCTTTCTTT.

The chain recombines TRBV2 with TRBJ2-5; no reliable D call. Trimming stripped 0 bases from V and 1 base from J, with 9 bases between. Germline loops: CDR1 SNHLY, CDR2 FYNNEI. This CDR3 is built from 15 residues. The CDR3: CASSEAMGGQETQYF. In DNA form, the CDR3 reads TGTGCCAGCAGTGAAGCTATGGGCGGCCAAGAGACCCAGTACTTC.

V gene TRBV5-1 combines with J gene TRBJ1-1; 8 bases align to TRBD1. The CDR3 loop spans 16 amino acids. V gave up 4 bases and J gave up 6 bases; unmatched junction bases: 14. CDR1 SGHRS and CDR2 YFSETQ come from the germline V gene. CDR3 loop: CASSRQGPTGLSEAFF. The DNA of the CDR3 is TGCGCCAGCAGCAGACAGGGGCCTACTGGGTTGTCTGAAGCTTTCTTT. Drawing the rest from reference TRBV5-1 and TRBJ1-1, the complete variable domain is KAGVTQTPRYLIKTRGQQVTLSCSPISGHRSVSWYQQTPGQGLQFLFEYFSETQRNKGNFPGRFSGRQFSNSRSEMNVSTLELGDSALYLCASSRQGPTGLSEAFFGQGTRLTVV.

The chain recombines TRBV6-1 with TRBJ2-7; TRBD1 matches at 7 bases. This CDR3 is built from 16 residues. J lost 2 bases, V lost 4 bases, and 11 bases had no gene match. Per germline, CDR1 MNHNS and CDR2 SASEGT. The chain's CDR3 is CASSGTGRSFTYEQYV. In nucleotides, the CDR3 is TGTGCCAGCAGTGGGACAGGCCGCAGCTTTACCTACGAGCAGTACGTC.

The chain carries TRBV19 and TRBJ2-1; tentative D call: TRBD2 (5 bases). Per germline, CDR1 LNHDA and CDR2 SQIVND (reference sequence). This CDR3 contains 13 residues. V lost 8 bases to trimming and J lost 5 bases, with 13 bases between them. The CDR3 loop reads CASSPPGNNEQFF. The CDR3 DNA follows: TGTGCCAGTTCCCCCCCCGGGAACAATGAGCAGTTCTTC.

The CDR3 loop reads CASSLVGVSGNTIYF. CDR3 in DNA: TGTGCCAGCAGCTTAGTCGGGGTCTCTGGAAACACCATATATTTT. The J gene is TRBJ1-3, the V gene TRBV11-2; D not certain. Germline loops: CDR1 SGHAT, CDR2 FQNNGV. Trimming took 1 base from V and 0 from J, leaving 7 bases between them. CDR3 size: 15 residues. Full variable domain (missing parts from reference TRBV11-2 and TRBJ1-3): EAGVAQSPRYKIIEKRQSVAFWCNPISGHATLYWYQQILGQGPKLLIQFQNNGVVDDSQLPKDRFSAERLKGVDSTLKIQPAKLEDSAVYLCASSLVGVSGNTIYFGEGSWLTVV.

This sequence joins TRBV4-3 and TRBJ2-3, with a possible D match to TRBD1 (5 bases). CDR3 size: 16 residues. V was trimmed by 5 bases and J by 4 bases, leaving 19 bases between them. Germline lookup yields CDR1 LGHNA and CDR2 YSLEER. The CDR3: CASSADSRGIADTQYF. The DNA of the CDR3 is TGCGCCAGCAGCGCCGACAGTAGGGGTATAGCAGATACGCAGTATTTT.